Listed here are 14 T cell receptor beta chains from one sample, sequenced in a study of blood T cell repertoires in COVID-19. This table comes from immunoSEQ multiplex PCR, and its TCRdb copy is limited to in-frame clones, with some not included. The sample gives 280,000 or so clones, around 88% of which show up once; approximately 7.2% is in the top ten. Sequencing used peripheral blood. These receptors originate from a woman aged 25 to 39 who had recovered from COVID-19.

V is TRBV18 and J is TRBJ1-3, with D tentatively TRBD1 (5 bases). CDR1 is KGHSH and CDR2 is LQKENI in the germline V gene. The ends were cut back, 8 bases at V and 2 bases at J, with 13 bases in the middle. The CDR3 consists of 14 residues. The CDR3 region has the DNA TGTGCCAGCCGACCCGGCAGGGCTGGAAACACCATATATTTT. Translated: CASRPGRAGNTIYF.

The CDR3 loop is CASSQVPEETQYF. CDR3 nucleotide sequence: TGCGCCAGCAGCCAAGTTCCGGAAGAGACCCAGTACTTC. This chain connects TRBV4-1 to TRBJ2-5; D is unclear. Looked up from germline, CDR1 is MGHRA and CDR2 is YSYEKL. The CDR3 totals 13 residues. Trimming pared 1 base from V and 3 bases from J, leaving 6 bases between.

The V and J genes are TRBV2 and TRBJ2-3, with 11 bases matching TRBD1. The germline V gene has CDR1 SNHLY and CDR2 FYNNEI. This CDR3 comprises 15 residues. Trimming cost V 6 bases and J 1 base; bases outside gene matches: 3. CDR3 region: CASRRTGGGTDTQYF. CDR3 sequence (DNA): TGTGCCAGCAGGAGGACAGGGGGCGGCACAGATACGCAGTATTTT.

The chain couples TRBV11-2 to TRBJ1-3; D is unresolved. Germline loops: CDR1 SGHAT, CDR2 FQNNGV. V was shortened by 5 bases and J by 3 bases, with 11 bases between the two germline ends. The CDR3 runs 14 residues. The CDR3 region has the DNA TGTGCCAGCAGCGGAGGCGTTTTTGGAAACACCATATATTTT. Residues: CASSGGVFGNTIYF.

This rearrangement joins TRBV2 to TRBJ2-1; 8 nucleotides agree with TRBD2. The germline CDR1 and CDR2 sequences are SNHLY and FYNNEI. The J segment lost 7 bases and the V segment lost 11 bases, leaving 16 bases of the junction unmatched. The CDR3 extends over 15 amino acids. CDR3 amino acids: CASAGTGGAGNEQFF. Here the CDR3 DNA reads TGTGCCTCCGCCGGGACCGGGGGGGCTGGAAATGAGCAGTTCTTC.

This sequence joins TRBV3-1 (or the pseudogene TRBV3-2) and TRBJ2-1, with D possibly being TRBD1 (5 bases). Germline-derived CDR1 and CDR2 are LGHDT and YNNKEL (reference sequence). The CDR3 runs to 13 residues. V lost 5 bases to trimming and J lost 8 bases, with 13 bases between them. Written as DNA, the CDR3 is TGTGCCAGCAGCTGGGGCCAGGCCGATGAGCAGTTCTTC. Amino acid sequence: CASSWGQADEQFF.

The chain links TRBV5-5 to TRBJ1-1; D is ambiguous. Germline-derived CDR1 and CDR2 are SGHKS and YYEKEE (reference sequence). The CDR3 sequence is 13 residues long. Trimming took off 1 base at V and 4 bases at J, with 8 bases between the two ends. CDR3 protein: CASSLFGSTEAFF. The CDR3 region has the DNA TGTGCCAGCAGCTTGTTTGGGAGCACTGAAGCTTTCTTT. Full variable domain (outside the CDR3, taken from reference TRBV5-5 and TRBJ1-1): DAGVTQSPTHLIKTRGQQVTLRCSPISGHKSVSWYQQVLGQGPQFIFQYYEKEERGRGNFPDRFSARQFPNYSSELNVNALLLGDSALYLCASSLFGSTEAFFGQGTRLTVV.

Concerning this clone itself: Germline is not matched at one junction end, which may reflect a read error. The CDR3: CASSYSGLKTEAFF. The CDR3 bases are TGTGCCAGCAGTTACTCCGGGTTGAAGACTGAAGCTTTCTTT. This chain connects TRBV6-5 to TRBJ1-1; unclear D gene. The CDR3 is 14 amino acids. Germline assignment: CDR1 MNHEY and CDR2 SVGAGI.

This chain joins TRBV9 and TRBJ2-3; no definite D call. The CDR3 is 14 amino acids. Germline CDR1 SGDLS, CDR2 YYNGEE. The V and J ends lost 0 bases and 0 bases respectively, with 5 bases between them. The CDR3: CASSVALSTDTQYF. The CDR3, as DNA: TGTGCCAGCAGCGTAGCTTTGAGCACAGATACGCAGTATTTT.

This clone has only a few counts. The chain joins TRBV11-3 to TRBJ2-1; D is ambiguous. CDR3 size: 12 residues. Per germline, CDR1 SGHNT and CDR2 YENEEA. Deletions cut 5 bases from V and 5 bases from J, with 7 bases between. The CDR3 nucleotides read TGTGCCAGCAGCCGAGGTAACAATGAGCAGTTCTTC. It codes for CASSRGNNEQFF. Variable domain in full (rest from reference TRBV11-3 and TRBJ2-1): EAGVVQSPRYKIIEKKQPVAFWCNPISGHNTLYWYLQNLGQGPELLIRYENEEAVDDSQLPKDRFSAERLKGVDSTLKIQPAELGDSAVYLCASSRGNNEQFFGPGTRLTVL.

The chain uses TRBV7-2 and TRBJ2-1; 11 nucleotides match TRBD2. CDR1 SGHTA and CDR2 FQGNSA come from the germline V gene. Germline trimming cut 5 bases from V and 12 bases from J; bases unmatched to any gene: 15. CDR3 size: 16 residues. The CDR3 sequence: CASSLHTSGSTMRQFF. For the CDR3, the DNA is TGTGCCAGCAGCCTACATACTAGCGGGAGTACAATGAGGCAGTTCTTC.

This chain connects TRBV30 to TRBJ1-2, with D possibly matching TRBD1 (5 bases). The V end lost 3 bases, the J end lost 4 bases, and 12 bases lay between the germline ends. CDR3 size: 13 residues. The germline V gene has CDR1 GTSNPN and CDR2 SVGIG (reference sequence). CDR3 coding DNA: TGTGCCTGGAGAGCACAGGACCTCTATGGCTACACCTTC. Protein: CAWRAQDLYGYTF.

The chain employs TRBV11-2 and TRBJ2-1, with D hard to call. Trimming left V 3 bases short and J 4 bases short, with 16 bases between. The CDR3 consists of 16 residues. Germline CDR1 reads SGHAT; CDR2 reads FQNNGV. This CDR3 reads CASSLIIWASYNEQFF. The CDR3 DNA follows: TGTGCCAGCAGCTTGATAATATGGGCCTCTTACAATGAGCAGTTCTTC.

V and J are TRBV19 and TRBJ1-5; D may be TRBD1 (6 bases). Germline values: CDR1 LNHDA, CDR2 SQIVND (reference sequence). V lost 6 bases, J lost 5 bases, and 20 bases lay in between. The CDR3 loop spans 16 amino acids. The CDR3 protein is CASSRTTGIRDQPQHF. CDR3 nucleotide sequence: TGTGCCAGTAGCAGAACTACAGGGATCCGAGATCAGCCCCAGCATTTT.